The 22 T cell receptor beta chains below all came from one sample that was sequenced in a study of blood T cell repertoires in COVID-19. Assay: immunoSEQ multiplex PCR; the TCRdb copy retains only in-frame clones and omits some. Here the sample spans approximately 450,000 clones, 75% to 90% being singletons. Source material: PBMCs or T cells enriched from blood (not recorded which). The receptors come from a man younger than 40 who had recovered from COVID-19.

Points on this clone: The junction and the germline gene differ at one end; a read error may be behind it. The chain couples TRBV6-5 to TRBJ1-3; D is undetermined. CDR1 is MNHEY and CDR2 is SVGAGI in the germline V gene. This CDR3 is built from 15 residues. The CDR3 here is CASSYSMDSRNTIYF. The DNA for the CDR3 is TGTGCCAGCAGTTACTCGATGGACTCTAGAAACACCATATATTTT.

The chain has TRBV6-1 and TRBJ1-2, with TRBD1 as a possible D gene (5 bases). The germline gives CDR1 MNHNS, CDR2 SASEGT. The CDR3 sequence is 15 residues long. V was cut by 1 base and J by 0 bases, with 9 bases left in between. The CDR3 DNA sequence: TGTGCCAGCAGTGAAGAACAGGTCCCTAACTATGGCTACACCTTC. Translation gives CASSEEQVPNYGYTF.

This chain connects TRBV2 to TRBJ1-1; D is uncertain. There are 14 residues in the CDR3. Germline CDR1 is SNHLY and CDR2 is FYNNEI. Trimming shortened V by 4 bases and J by 4 bases, and 13 bases separated the two germline ends. This chain's CDR3 is CASSGFRGGTEAFF. The CDR3 nucleotides are TGTGCCAGCAGTGGGTTCCGGGGTGGCACTGAAGCTTTCTTT.

The chain combines TRBV10-3 with TRBJ1-1, with D possibly being TRBD1 (6 bases). This CDR3 has 15 residues. Trimming pared 4 bases from V and 5 bases from J, leaving 17 bases between. The V gene's germline CDR1 is ENHRY and CDR2 SYGVKD. CDR3 DNA sequence: TGTGCCATCAGTGGGAGCGGCGGGGGCAAAACTGAAGCTTTCTTT. Its protein product is CAISGSGGGKTEAFF.

This clone has a handful of counts. This chain uses TRBV5-1 with TRBJ2-2; possible D gene TRBD1, 6 bases. Per the germline V gene, CDR1 is SGHRS and CDR2 is YFSETQ. CDR3 length: 14 residues. Trimming removed 4 bases from V and 4 bases from J, with 11 bases in between. The CDR3 DNA sequence: TGCGCCAGCAGCGTACAGGGTAGCACCGGGGAGCTGTTTTTT. It encodes CASSVQGSTGELFF.

In this sample, this clone turned up once. The chain employs TRBV11-2 and TRBJ2-2; no reliable D call. This CDR3 comprises 14 residues. The germline V gene encodes CDR1 SGHAT and CDR2 FQNNGV. V was pared by 4 bases and J by 0 bases, with 6 bases between. The CDR3 here is CASSSVANTGELFF. In DNA, the CDR3 is TGTGCCAGCAGCTCAGTCGCGAACACCGGGGAGCTGTTTTTT.

V is TRBV5-1 and J is TRBJ2-2; D is possibly TRBD2 (6 bases). This CDR3 has 15 amino acids. Germline assignment: CDR1 SGHRS and CDR2 YFSETQ. The V end lost 3 bases, the J end lost 2 bases, and 11 bases lay between the germline ends. CDR3 DNA: TGCGCCAGCAGCTCCGGGACTTTTAACACCGGGGAGCTGTTTTTT. This translates into CASSSGTFNTGELFF.

The chain recombines TRBV5-1 with TRBJ2-7; D is perhaps TRBD1 (5 bases). The V end was cut by 1 base, the J end by 4 bases, with 9 bases between. CDR3 length: 13 amino acids. The germline V gene encodes CDR1 SGHRS and CDR2 YFSETQ. In DNA, the CDR3 is TGCGCCAGCAGCTTGACAGGACCTTACGAGCAGTACTTC. It translates to CASSLTGPYEQYF.

This sequence joins TRBV7-8 and TRBJ2-7, with D unclear. The CDR3 has 11 amino acids. Germline-derived CDR1 and CDR2 are SGHVS and FQNEAQ. V lost 5 bases, J lost 6 bases, and 8 bases lay in between. This CDR3 is CASSPSFEQYF. The CDR3 DNA follows: TGTGCCAGCAGCCCGTCGTTCGAGCAGTACTTC. The whole variable domain, filled in from reference TRBV7-8 and TRBJ2-7, reads GAGVSQSPRYKVAKRGQDVALRCDPISGHVSLFWYQQALGQGPEFLTYFQNEAQLDKSGLPSDRFFAERPEGSVSTLKIQRTQQEDSAVYLCASSPSFEQYFGPGTRLTVT.

The chain combines TRBV18 with TRBJ1-3, with a possible D match to TRBD1 (5 bases). The CDR3 is 16 residues long. Germline-derived CDR1 and CDR2 are KGHSH and LQKENI. V was pared by 4 bases and J by 0 bases, with 13 bases between. For the CDR3, the DNA is TGTGCCAGCTCACGACAGACTGGTGGCTCTGGAAACACCATATATTTT. This gives the protein CASSRQTGGSGNTIYF.

This rearrangement joins TRBV10-1 to TRBJ2-3; D is unclear. Germline V gene data show CDR1 as WNHNN and CDR2 as SYGVQD (reference sequence). This CDR3 has 15 amino acids. V dropped 8 bases and J dropped 0 bases, with 15 bases sitting between them. The CDR3 sequence is CASDRVVSSTDTQYF. CDR3 sequence (DNA): TGCGCCAGCGACCGGGTCGTCTCTAGCACAGATACGCAGTATTTT.

The genes are TRBV6-4 and TRBJ2-2; possible D gene TRBD1, 5 bases. The V gene lost 2 bases and the J gene lost 5 bases, with 9 bases spanning the gap. This CDR3 spans 14 amino acids. CDR1 and CDR2 from the germline V gene are MRHNA and SNTAGT. Here the CDR3 reads CASSDGRGTGELFF. The CDR3 region has the DNA TGTGCCAGCAGTGACGGAAGGGGAACCGGGGAGCTGTTTTTT.

The rearrangement links TRBV9 to TRBJ1-1; TRBD1 aligns across 7 bases. Unmatched junction bases numbered 11, after V lost 4 bases and J lost 5 bases. This CDR3 has 15 residues. Germline V gives CDR1 SGDLS, CDR2 YYNGEE. CDR3 amino acids: CASSPRQGLGTEAFF. In nucleotides, the CDR3 is TGTGCCAGCAGCCCCAGACAGGGTCTGGGGACTGAAGCTTTCTTT.

This chain links TRBV11-2 with TRBJ2-2, with a possible D match to TRBD2 (6 bases). Germline CDR1 and CDR2: SGHAT and FQNNGV. CDR3 length: 14 residues. V was trimmed by 1 base and J by 6 bases, leaving 9 bases between them. The CDR3 DNA reads TGTGCCAGCAGCTTAGGGACGGGGGCCGGGGAGCTGTTTTTT. It specifies CASSLGTGAGELFF.

The V gene is TRBV6-5, the J gene TRBJ2-7, with D hard to call. Germline CDR1 and CDR2: MNHEY and SVGAGI. The CDR3 is made up of 15 amino acids. V lost 2 bases to trimming and J lost 3 bases, with 14 bases between them. The CDR3: CASSYLWPYLYEQYF. The DNA of the CDR3 is TGTGCCAGCAGTTACCTCTGGCCGTATCTCTACGAGCAGTACTTC.

The chain joins TRBV3-1 (or the pseudogene TRBV3-2) to TRBJ2-1; TRBD2 matches at 11 bases. Germline assignment: CDR1 LGHDT and CDR2 YNNKEL (reference sequence). The CDR3 spans 11 residues. V lost 8 bases, J lost 14 bases, and 5 bases stayed unmatched. This CDR3 reads CASGDSGREFF. The CDR3 DNA reads TGTGCCAGCGGTGATAGCGGGAGGGAGTTCTTC.

The J gene is TRBJ2-1, the V gene TRBV18; 10 positions match TRBD2. With V trimmed by 6 bases and J by 7 bases, 9 bases remained unmatched. Germline V gene sequence: CDR1 KGHSH, CDR2 LQKENI. This CDR3 is 15 amino acids long. The CDR3 spells CASSFKSGRGNEQFF. As DNA, the CDR3 is TGTGCCAGCTCGTTTAAAAGCGGGAGGGGAAATGAGCAGTTCTTC.

This clone was seen just once. The rearrangement uses TRBV6-2 or TRBV6-3 and TRBJ2-3; 8 nucleotides line up with TRBD1. Germline assignment: CDR1 MNHEY and CDR2 SVGEGT. The CDR3 spans 14 residues. The V gene end was trimmed by 6 bases and the J gene end by 4 bases; junction bases not matched to a gene: 6. DNA for the CDR3: TGTGCCAGCAGCCTAGGACAGGGCGCAGATACGCAGTATTTT. This encodes CASSLGQGADTQYF.

J is TRBJ2-7 and V is TRBV19; 10 bases map to TRBD1. Germline assignment: CDR1 LNHDA and CDR2 SQIVND (reference sequence). With V trimmed by 7 bases and J by 3 bases, 9 bases remained unmatched. The CDR3 sequence is 15 residues long. In DNA, the CDR3 is TGTGCCAGTAATCCTGGGGGACAGGGGCACTACGAGCAGTACTTC. This gives the protein CASNPGGQGHYEQYF.

The J gene is TRBJ2-1, the V gene TRBV10-2, with TRBD2 identical over 11 bases. The junction had 1 base not matched to a gene; V was cut back by 7 bases and J by 2 bases. This CDR3 has 14 amino acids. CDR1 is WSHSY, CDR2 SAAADI, per germline. The CDR3, as DNA: TGCGCCAGCACTAGCGGGGGGACCTACAATGAGCAGTTCTTC. It yields the protein CASTSGGTYNEQFF.

The J gene is TRBJ1-5, the V gene TRBV19; TRBD1 agrees at 7 bases. The CDR3 is 15 amino acids. CDR1 and CDR2 from the germline V gene are LNHDA and SQIVND (reference sequence). Germline trimming cut 4 bases from V and 3 bases from J; bases unmatched to any gene: 6. The CDR3 is CASSRGDRHNQPQHF. In DNA, the CDR3 is TGTGCCAGTAGTAGGGGGGACAGACACAATCAGCCCCAGCATTTT. The variable domain in full, completed from reference TRBV19 and TRBJ1-5, reads DGGITQSPKYLFRKEGQNVTLSCEQNLNHDAMYWYRQDPGQGLRLIYYSQIVNDFQKGDIAEGYSVSREKKESFPLTVTSAQKNPTAFYLCASSRGDRHNQPQHFGDGTRLSIL.

The chain combines TRBV12-3 or TRBV12-4 with TRBJ1-5; 10 bases are shared with TRBD1. This CDR3 is 13 amino acids long. J gave up 7 bases and V 4 bases, and 1 base lay outside the gene matches. CDR3 DNA sequence: TGTGCCAGCAGTTGGACAGGGGGGCAGCCCCAGCATTTT. This gives the protein CASSWTGGQPQHF.